This T cell receptor (beta chain) was recorded in a study of regulatory T cells in long-lasting Graves disease. iRepertoire HTBI primers and Arm-PCR of CDR3 regions built TCR beta libraries. TCRdb itself ran the multiplex PCR reads through MiXCR, one entry per CDR3 protein. The sample gives under 450,000 distinct CDR3 sequences, about a quarter of which show up once; roughly 28% is in the top ten. This clonotype was counted many times. The time point here: persistent/refractory GD, antithyroid drugs over 5 years with positive TRAb. TCR sequences were obtained from RNA taken from PBMCs. Trimming at V came to 1 base and at J to 2 bases, leaving 5 bases not matched to a gene. CDR3 size: 15 residues.

The source of this sequence is a female donor with Graves disease. The chain uses TRBV12-3 or TRBV12-4 and TRBJ2-7; 7 bases match TRBD1. The material was peripheral blood mononuclear cells (PBMCs), obtained when the disease was refractory, from a patient treated with antithyroid drugs. In DNA, the CDR3 is TGTGCCAGCAGTTTAGGACAGGGAAACCCCTACGAGCAGTACTTC. It yields the protein CASSLGQGNPYEQYF.